The 10 T cell receptor beta chains reported below all come from one sample, sequenced in a study of T cell clonality in common variable immunodeficiency. Overall study findings and caveats: In common variable immunodeficiency, TCR beta chains reportedly carried fewer deletions and N-nucleotide insertions.

Which antigens these TCRs recognize remains unknown. Sequencing used immunoSEQ multiplex PCR; TCRdb keeps in-frame clones, though not all of them. Recorded here are fewer than 13,000 clones, none singletons. Sequenced: peripheral blood mononuclear cells. Receptor source: a human donor with common variable immunodeficiency.

In regard to this clone: The CDR3 is cut off 3 residues early in the read; its end comes from the germline J gene. The chain carries TRBV7-2 and TRBJ2-1; maybe TRBD1 (5 bases). There are 13 residues in the CDR3. The germline V gene encodes CDR1 SGHTA and CDR2 FQGNSA. The germline V and J ends were trimmed by 0 bases and 9 bases, with 9 bases remaining between them. CDR3 DNA (partial): TGTGCCAGCAGCTTAGCCAGGGTCAGTGAG. Translating it yields CASSLARVSE. Given in full, the CDR3 is CASSLARVSEQFF.

This clone was seen a handful of times. With the read ending 3 residues before the CDR3 end, the germline J gene is used to fill in that end. The chain has TRBV7-2 and TRBJ1-5; TRBD1 is a possible D gene (5 bases). The germline CDR1 and CDR2 sequences are SGHTA and FQGNSA. The CDR3 spans 15 residues. The V gene lost 5 bases and the J gene lost 4 bases, with 15 bases spanning the gap. The DNA read from the CDR3 is TGTGCCAGCAGCCCCGTAACCGGGGGAAATCAGCCC. As protein: CASSPVTGGNQP. The entire CDR3 is CASSPVTGGNQPQHF. Full variable domain (remainder filled in from reference TRBV7-2 and TRBJ1-5): GAGVSQSPSNKVTEKGKDVELRCDPISGHTALYWYRQSLGQGLEFLIYFQGNSAPDKSGLPSDRFSAERTGGSVSTLTIQRTQQEDSAVYLCASSPVTGGNQPQHFGDGTRLSIL.

This CDR3 reads CASRTGTGDVDTQYF. Incomplete CDR3 DNA: TGTGCCAGTAGGACGGGGACAGGGGATGTAGATACG. The chain employs TRBV19 and TRBJ2-3; 10 positions match TRBD1. Coverage ceases 3 residues before the CDR3 finishes, and the germline J gene fills in the end. This CDR3 region has 15 residues. Germline V gene lookup returns CDR1 LNHDA and CDR2 SQIVND (reference sequence). The trim removed 6 bases at V and 5 bases at J, leaving 8 bases unmatched.

To note about this clone: The read stops 3 residues short of the end of the CDR3; the missing end is completed from the germline J gene. The chain couples TRBV19 to TRBJ1-4, with 7 bases aligning to TRBD1. Germline values: CDR1 LNHDA, CDR2 SQIVND (reference sequence). V was clipped by 8 bases and J by 3 bases; unmatched bases: 12. CDR3 length: 16 residues. The CDR3 loop is CASQPRDGTANEKLFF. Partial CDR3 DNA: TGTGCCAGTCAACCCCGTGACGGGACAGCTAATGAAAAA.

Points on this clone: Read coverage stops 3 residues before the CDR3 terminus; the germline J gene supplies the remainder. The V gene is TRBV19, the J gene TRBJ1-1; TRBD1 agrees at 8 bases. CDR3 length: 13 residues. Germline V gene sequence: CDR1 LNHDA, CDR2 SQIVND (reference sequence). CDR3 residues: CASSIGEGTGAFF. CDR3 bases read: TGTGCCAGTAGTATAGGAGAGGGGACAGGC.

The table lists this clone with a few counts. The read ends 3 residues shy of where the CDR3 ends; the end is completed using the germline J gene. The rearrangement joins TRBV18 to TRBJ2-1; D is ambiguous. Trimming removed 11 bases from V and 6 bases from J, with 17 bases in between. This CDR3 has 13 residues. Germline V lookup: CDR1 KGHSH, CDR2 LQKENI. CDR3 region: CAPLGSLSNEQFF. The CDR3 bases that were read are TGTGCCCCCCTCGGTAGCCTTTCCAATGAG.

There are a few counts of this clone. The read finishes 3 residues shy of the CDR3 end, and the germline J gene is used to complete it. The chain links TRBV30 to TRBJ1-2; maybe TRBD1 (6 bases). V dropped 4 bases and J dropped 0 bases, with 27 bases sitting between them. Germline CDR1 is GTSNPN and CDR2 is SVGIG (reference sequence). The CDR3 runs 19 residues. CDR3 DNA (partial): TGTGCCTGGACCGCAGGATGGCCCCTGGGGGCGGAAGCTAACTATGGC. Translated, it gives CAWTAGWPLGAEANYG. The full CDR3 protein is CAWTAGWPLGAEANYGYTF.

This clone has just a few counts. The read ends 3 residues early relative to the CDR3; the germline J gene fills the gap. This chain links TRBV2 with TRBJ2-7; 8 bases fit TRBD1. J was trimmed by 4 bases and V by 8 bases; bases with no gene match: 7. Germline V CDR1 and CDR2: SNHLY, FYNNEI. The CDR3 is 13 residues long. CDR3 DNA (partial): TGTGCCAGCCAGACAGGGGATTTGTACGAG. Translated, it gives CASQTGDLYE. The complete CDR3 sequence is CASQTGDLYEQYF.

The table lists this clone with a few counts. The CDR3 loop is CASSLYKASGRALNEQFF. Partial CDR3 DNA: TGTGCCAGCAGCCTATATAAAGCTAGCGGGAGGGCTCTCAATGAG. The chain has TRBV13 and TRBJ2-1, with 12 bases that match TRBD2. The missing CDR3 end, 3 residues past where the read stops, is filled in from the germline J gene. Germline assignment: CDR1 PRHDT and CDR2 FYEKMQ (reference sequence). Trimming removed 5 bases from V and 6 bases from J; junction bases left unmatched: 14. The CDR3 is made up of 18 amino acids.

In its sample, this clone was seen a few times. The CDR3 is cut off 3 residues early in the read; its end comes from the germline J gene. This sequence joins TRBV7-2 and TRBJ2-7; 7 bases match TRBD1. Germline CDR1 SGHTA, CDR2 FQGNSA. The J segment lost 1 base and the V segment lost 4 bases, leaving 4 bases of the junction unmatched. The length of the CDR3 is 14 residues. CDR3 bases read: TGTGCCAGCAGCTCCCGGACAGGATCCTACGAG. It translates to CASSSRTGSYE. The complete CDR3 sequence is CASSSRTGSYEQYF.